The clone carrying this T cell receptor (beta chain) has ten or more counts. PCR was performed a second time for about 7 to 12 cycles using a sample-barcoded 5' primer and a J-beta primer mix. A minimum of 2.5 million CDR3-containing paired-end reads was obtained for each sample. TCRdb re-called the 5' RACE reads with MiXCR, one entry per CDR3 protein. Seen here are around 850,000 distinct CDR3 sequences, about 36% observed once, and the top ten hold 13%. The V and J ends lost 4 bases and 2 bases respectively, with 16 bases between them. The CDR3 extends over 16 amino acids. CDR1 is SGHRS and CDR2 is YFSETQ in the germline V gene. The data originate from a study of blood T cells in healthy people across ages. About 10 milliliters of peripheral blood were drawn from each donor into EDTA-treated tubes. Each sample used at least 6.5 million PBMCs.

The chain links TRBV5-1 to TRBJ2-1; D remains ambiguous. This clonotype was sampled from a man between 18 and 29 years old in good health. The sample comprised blood. The CDR3 DNA is TGCGCCAGCAGCCCCACCAGTGGTCCTGCCTACAATGAGCAGTTCTTC. It translates to CASSPTSGPAYNEQFF.